This T cell receptor beta chain is drawn from a study of T cell changes during pregnancy in multiple sclerosis. Produced via immunoSEQ multiplex PCR; TCRdb's table is partial and in-frame only. The sample lists around 100,000 clones; about 90% were seen once. V was clipped by 8 bases and J by 0 bases, with 10 bases between them. CDR3 length: 13 amino acids. CDR1 SNHLY and CDR2 FYNNEI come from the germline V gene. The sequences come from peripheral blood, collected after pregnancy. The genes are TRBV2 and TRBJ2-5; perhaps TRBD1 as D (6 bases). This clonotype was sampled from a female donor with multiple sclerosis, enrolled in a pregnancy study. CDR3 coding DNA: TGTGCCAGCCGACAGGAGTACCAAGAGACCCAGTACTTC. Translated, it gives CASRQEYQETQYF.